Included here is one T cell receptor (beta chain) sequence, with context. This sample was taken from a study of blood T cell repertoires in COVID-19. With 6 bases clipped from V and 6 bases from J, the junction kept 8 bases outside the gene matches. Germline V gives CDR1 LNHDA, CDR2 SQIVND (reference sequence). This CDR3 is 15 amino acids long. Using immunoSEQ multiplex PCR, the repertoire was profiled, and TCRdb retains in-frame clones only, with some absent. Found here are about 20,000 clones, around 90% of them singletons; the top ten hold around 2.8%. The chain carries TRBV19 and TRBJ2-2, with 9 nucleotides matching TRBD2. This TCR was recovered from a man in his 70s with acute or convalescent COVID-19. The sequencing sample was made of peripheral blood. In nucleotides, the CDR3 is TGTGCCAGTAGGCTAGCGGGGTCTTTCTCCGGGGAGCTGTTTTTT. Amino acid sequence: CASRLAGSFSGELFF.